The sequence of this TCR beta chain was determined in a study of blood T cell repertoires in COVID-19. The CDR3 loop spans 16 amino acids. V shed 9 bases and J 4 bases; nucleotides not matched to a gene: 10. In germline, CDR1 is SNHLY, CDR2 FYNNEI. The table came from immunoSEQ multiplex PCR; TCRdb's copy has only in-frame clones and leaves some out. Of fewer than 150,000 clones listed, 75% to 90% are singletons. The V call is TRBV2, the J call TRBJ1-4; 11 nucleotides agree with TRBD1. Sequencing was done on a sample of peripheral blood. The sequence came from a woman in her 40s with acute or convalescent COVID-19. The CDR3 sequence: CASRGGQGAGNEKLFF. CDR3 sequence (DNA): TGTGCCAGTAGAGGAGGACAGGGGGCCGGTAATGAAAAACTGTTTTTT. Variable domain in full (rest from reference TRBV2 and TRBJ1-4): EPEVTQTPSHQVTQMGQEVILRCVPISNHLYFYWYRQILGQKVEFLVSFYNNEISEKSEIFDDQFSVERPDGSNFTLKIRSTKLEDSAMYFCASRGGQGAGNEKLFFGSGTQLSVL.